The 12 T cell receptor beta chains in this list originate from one sample, sequenced in a study of cytomegalovirus exposure and HLA in healthy donors (dated by TCRdb to 2016 to 2017). Libraries were constructed by the immunoSEQ multiplex PCR assay. For the multiplex PCR, a mixture combining 60 forward primers for TCR Vbeta segments and 13 reverse primers for TCR Jbeta segments was used. TCRdb re-hosts the immuneACCESS table, in-frame sequences only. Its copies lack some clones; in the studies checked, an unresolved V gene accounts for under half of them, and the cause for the rest is not known. A total of fewer than 150,000 clones appear in this sample, roughly three quarters of them only once. The ten largest clones represent 4.5% to 6% of the sample. The sequencing input was PBMCs. The receptors originated from a woman aged 45-60 years in good health and CMV-seronegative.

The sample holds a few counts of this clone. The chain carries TRBV10-2 and TRBJ2-7, with D unresolved. Between the trimmed V and J ends, which lost 4 bases and 3 bases, there was a span of 13 bases. CDR1 is WSHSY, CDR2 SAAADI, per germline. The CDR3 extends over 14 amino acids. The CDR3 DNA reads as TGCGCCAGCAGTGGGGCCAGCAAAGACTACGAGCAGTACTTC. This translates into CASSGASKDYEQYF.

This clone was recorded once. J is TRBJ1-4 and V is TRBV5-1, with 7 bases identical to TRBD1. The germline V gene encodes CDR1 SGHRS and CDR2 YFSETQ. The CDR3 extends over 15 amino acids. V dropped 0 bases and J dropped 5; count of bases not matched to a gene: 4. The CDR3 coding sequence is TGCGCCAGCAGCTTGGCTACGGGACAGAATGAAAAACTGTTTTTT. It codes for CASSLATGQNEKLFF.

The J gene is TRBJ2-5, the V gene TRBV5-4; 8 bases map to TRBD2. The CDR3 totals 15 residues. Germline lookup yields CDR1 SGHNT and CDR2 YYREEE (reference sequence). V was clipped by 4 bases and J by 1 base; unmatched bases: 6. The CDR3 loop is CASSLSGVGQETQYF. The CDR3 bases are TGTGCCAGCAGCCTTAGCGGGGTGGGCCAAGAGACCCAGTACTTC.

The chain recombines TRBV7-2 with TRBJ2-5, with 11 bases identical to TRBD2. Trimming took 7 bases from V and 11 from J; bases not matched to a gene: 9. CDR1 and CDR2 (germline): SGHTA, FQGNSA. CDR3 length: 13 residues. This CDR3 is CASNKWLAGGQYF. In DNA, the CDR3 is TGTGCCAGCAATAAGTGGCTAGCGGGGGGACAGTACTTC.

This chain connects TRBV29-1 to TRBJ1-1; weak D call: TRBD1 (6 bases). Germline CDR1 and CDR2: SQVTM and ANQGSEA. V was clipped by 3 bases and J by 3 bases, with 8 bases between them. The CDR3 has 12 residues. The CDR3 DNA reads as TGCAGCGTTGAGGACAGATACACTGAAGCTTTCTTT. As protein: CSVEDRYTEAFF.

The chain combines TRBV13 with TRBJ2-2; D may be TRBD2 (5 bases). CDR1 and CDR2 (germline): PRHDT, FYEKMQ (reference sequence). The CDR3 loop spans 16 amino acids. The V end was cut by 5 bases, the J end by 4 bases, with 17 bases between. The CDR3 reads CASSPRGEMGTGELFF. The CDR3 DNA sequence: TGTGCCAGCAGCCCCCGGGGAGAGATGGGCACCGGGGAGCTGTTTTTT.

V usage is TRBV5-1 and J usage is TRBJ2-1; D is unclear. The V and J ends lost 0 bases and 0 bases respectively, with 4 bases between them. Looked up from germline, CDR1 is SGHRS and CDR2 is YFSETQ. CDR3 length equals 14 residues. The DNA for the CDR3 is TGCGCCAGCAGCTTGGACAGCTCCTACAATGAGCAGTTCTTC. Translation gives CASSLDSSYNEQFF.

This clone was seen just once. The gene calls are TRBV9 and TRBJ2-5; 7 bases agree with TRBD1. Germline-derived CDR1 and CDR2 are SGDLS and YYNGEE. Trimming at V came to 1 base and at J to 1 base, leaving 7 bases not matched to a gene. The CDR3 loop spans 16 amino acids. The CDR3 DNA is TGTGCCAGCAGCGTAAAAACAGGGGCGGGCCAAGAGACCCAGTACTTC. It yields the protein CASSVKTGAGQETQYF.

The chain recombines TRBV5-1 with TRBJ1-2; the D gene is possibly TRBD1 (5 bases). CDR3 length equals 16 residues. From germline, CDR1 is SGHRS and CDR2 YFSETQ. The V end was cut by 5 bases, the J end by 3 bases, with 20 bases between. CDR3 DNA: TGCGCCAGCAGGGTAGGTCAAGGGGCTTTGGACTATGGCTACACCTTC. It is translated as CASRVGQGALDYGYTF.

This clone was observed once. The CDR3 DNA reads TGCGCCAGCAGCCCACAACCCGGGACAGGGATGGGGTCTGGAAACACCATATATTTT. Residues: CASSPQPGTGMGSGNTIYF. The rearrangement uses TRBV5-1 and TRBJ1-3; 9 positions agree with TRBD1. Per the germline V gene, CDR1 is SGHRS and CDR2 is YFSETQ. The CDR3 has 19 amino acids. Losses at the gene ends were 4 bases for V and 1 base for J; bases not matched to a gene: 15.

V is TRBV13 and J is TRBJ2-2; TRBD2 matches 8 bases. The germline V gene has CDR1 PRHDT and CDR2 FYEKMQ (reference sequence). V gave up 6 bases and J gave up 5 bases; unmatched junction bases: 8. This CDR3 has 15 residues. The CDR3 sequence is CASRPGLAGTGELFF. Here the CDR3 DNA reads TGTGCCAGCAGGCCTGGACTAGCCGGGACCGGGGAGCTGTTTTTT.

The rearrangement joins TRBV28 to TRBJ2-3; D may be TRBD1 (6 bases). V dropped 6 bases and J dropped 3 bases, with 10 bases sitting between them. CDR1 is MDHEN, CDR2 SYDVKM, per germline. The CDR3 covers 13 residues. CDR3 region: CASRQGRTDTQYF. CDR3 nucleotide sequence: TGTGCCAGCAGACAGGGCAGGACAGATACGCAGTATTTT. The whole variable domain, filled in from reference TRBV28 and TRBJ2-3, reads DVKVTQSSRYLVKRTGEKVFLECVQDMDHENMFWYRQDPGLGLRLIYFSYDVKMKEKGDIPEGYSVSREKKERFSLILESASTNQTSMYLCASRQGRTDTQYFGPGTRLTVL.